This T cell receptor (beta chain) appears in the sequencing data of a study of long-term antiretroviral therapy in people with HIV. The wider study: The 2015 recommendation for immediate ART came about a decade after the earliest samples.

HIV-positive participants all received treatment in the United States. About this clone itself: What it binds is not known.

V was clipped by 9 bases and J by 2 bases, with 27 bases between them. From germline, CDR1 is SGHNT and CDR2 YENEEA. The CDR3 extends over 18 amino acids. Regarding the study as a whole: Controls showed broader CDR3 length ranges than did the HIV repertoires.

The assay, immunoSEQ v3.0, was run at survey level. It was about 40,000-55,000 T-cell genomes per sample that sequencing targeted. The repertoire was sequenced with immunoSEQ multiplex PCR; TCRdb's copy has only in-frame clones and lacks some. Here the sample spans tens of thousands of clones, 70% to 90% being singletons. The chain links TRBV11-3 to TRBJ2-3; tentative D call: TRBD1 (6 bases). Material: unsorted PBMCs, obtained just before starting antiretroviral therapy. The TCR comes from a woman aged 18-29 years with HIV. The CDR3 region has the DNA TGTGCCAGACCTGAGGACGAGCTTAACAGGGTTCTCACAGATACGCAGTATTTT. Translated: CARPEDELNRVLTDTQYF.